This TCR beta chain originates from a study of cytomegalovirus exposure and HLA in healthy donors. Study details: Of the donors genotyped, several hundred in all, about 80% fell in the Caucasian-associated ancestry cluster.

Primers included in the PCR were 60 Vbeta and 13 Jbeta primers. Method: immunoSEQ multiplex PCR; TCRdb's copy keeps in-frame clones and lacks some. The sample contains about 150,000 clones, roughly four fifths of which appear only once. This clone was counted once. Sequenced sample: PBMCs. The sequence derives from a male donor in good health and CMV-seronegative.

CDR3 sequence: CASSLMYRGLYGYTF. The CDR3 nucleotides read TGTGCCAGCAGCTTGATGTACAGGGGTCTCTATGGCTACACCTTC. The J gene is TRBJ1-2, the V gene TRBV5-6; TRBD1 matches at 7 bases. The CDR3 sequence is 15 residues long. The V gene end was trimmed by 1 base and the J gene end by 4 bases; junction bases not matched to a gene: 7. Germline CDR1 SGHDT, CDR2 YYEEEE.